The rows below give T cell receptor beta chains drawn from one sample of a study of T cells in Graves' hyperthyroidism and ophthalmopathy. Each CDR3 protein is one row after TCRdb ran MiXCR on the multiplex PCR reads. The sample has nearly 750,000 distinct CDR3 sequences; 35% are singletons. Sample: blood. These receptor sequences come from a middle-aged woman with Graves' hyperthyroidism. CDR3s include the opening cysteine and the closing phenylalanine or tryptophan. The D gene is left open where the match is weak. Size tells how often a clone was seen (once, few, many) or the class of an expanded clone, and some rows leave it out.

d_call j_call clone_size v_call cdr3_aa cdr3_nt
- TRBJ1-6 few TRBV12-5 CASGLGGSYRSPLHF TGTGCTAGTGGTTTGGGAGGGTCTTATCGCTCACCCCTCCACTTT
- TRBJ2-2 - TRBV7-2 CASSWYGGNTGELFF TGTGCCAGCAGCTGGTATGGCGGGAACACCGGGGAGCTGTTTTTT
TRBD1 TRBJ2-7 - TRBV6-5 CASSYLQPDQLRDRGFREQYF TGTGCCAGCAGTTACCTACAACCTGATCAACTCCGGGACAGGGGTTTTCGCGAGCAGTACTTC
TRBD1 TRBJ1-1 many TRBV29-1 CSVTGTGDLFTEAFF TGCAGCGTTACCGGGACAGGGGATTTGTTTACTGAAGCTTTCTTT
- TRBJ2-7 - TRBV5-1 CASSQFPTGSYEQYF TGCGCCAGCAGCCAATTCCCAACCGGGAGCTACGAGCAGTACTTC
- TRBJ2-1 - TRBV29-1 CSVEGVEQFF TGCAGCGTGGAGGGTGTAGAGCAGTTCTTC
- TRBJ1-1 few TRBV6-5 CASSYSIWAGMNTEAFF TGTGCCAGCAGTTACTCGATTTGGGCGGGGATGAACACTGAAGCTTTCTTT
TRBD1 TRBJ1-6 many TRBV10-3 CAINRQGQGNSPLHF TGTGCCATCAACCGTCAGGGACAGGGGAATTCACCCCTCCACTTT
- TRBJ2-6 many TRBV7-2 CASSTRPQTTGANVLTF TGTGCCAGCAGCACCCGACCCCAAACCACCGGGGCCAACGTCCTGACTTTC
- TRBJ2-2 few TRBV5-5 CASSLGAGITTGELFF TGTGCCAGCAGCTTGGGGGCAGGGATTACCACCGGGGAGCTGTTTTTT
- TRBJ1-2 many TRBV7-9 CASSLDHYGYTF TGTGCCAGCAGCTTAGATCACTATGGCTACACCTTC
- TRBJ1-5 - TRBV19 CASEQGPYQPQHF TGTGCCAGTGAACAGGGACCCTATCAGCCCCAGCATTTT
- TRBJ1-4 many TRBV7-2 CASSLSRHNSEKLFF TGTGCCAGCAGCCTCTCCCGGCACAACAGCGAAAAACTGTTTTTT
- TRBJ1-1 - TRBV7-9 CAGASGNTEAFF TGTGCCGGGGCCTCGGGAAACACTGAAGCTTTCTTT
- TRBJ1-2 many TRBV2 CARETANYGYTF TGTGCCAGGGAGACGGCAAACTATGGCTACACCTTC
- TRBJ1-1 - TRBV7-9 CASSFLEVGYTEAFF TGTGCCAGCAGCTTTTTGGAAGTAGGGTACACTGAAGCTTTCTTT
- TRBJ1-1 - TRBV7-8 CASSFVRVMNTEAFF TGTGCCAGCAGTTTTGTAAGGGTTATGAACACTGAAGCTTTCTTT
TRBD1 TRBJ1-2 many TRBV20-1 CSARPSPGQGTYGYTF TGCAGTGCTAGACCTTCGCCGGGACAGGGGACTTATGGCTACACCTTC
- TRBJ2-6 - TRBV6-1 CASTTGLTF TGTGCCAGCACCACGGGCCTGACTTTC
- TRBJ2-1 - TRBV7-3 CASSQDRGDEQFF TGTGCCAGCAGCCAGGATAGGGGCGATGAGCAGTTCTTC
- TRBJ1-5 many TRBV29-1 CSVEGTGRNQPQHF TGCAGCGTTGAAGGAACAGGGCGCAATCAGCCCCAGCATTTT
- TRBJ2-7 - TRBV7-2 CASSQVKGQSYYEQYF TGCGCCAGCAGCCAAGTTAAAGGACAGAGCTACTACGAGCAGTACTTC
- TRBJ1-2 - TRBV6-1 CASSEPPWRRDYGYTF TGTGCCAGCAGCGAACCTCCTTGGCGGAGAGATTATGGCTACACCTTC
TRBD1 TRBJ1-4 many TRBV7-3 CASSLRDRGEKLFF TGTGCCAGCAGCTTAAGGGACAGGGGTGAAAAACTGTTTTTT
- TRBJ1-1 few TRBV4-1 CASSPRDQNTEAFF TGCGCCAGCAGTCCACGGGACCAGAACACTGAAGCTTTCTTT
- TRBJ2-7 - TRBV20-1 CSALEGGLYEQYF TGCAGTGCCCTGGAGGGGGGACTCTACGAGCAGTACTTC
- TRBJ1-2 many TRBV11-2 CASSLESGYGYTF TGTGCCAGCAGCTTAGAATCAGGCTATGGCTACACCTTC
- TRBJ2-5 - TRBV5-1 CASSHDGPGTETQYF TGCGCCAGCAGCCACGACGGCCCTGGGACAGAGACCCAGTACTTC
TRBD1 TRBJ2-7 many TRBV7-9 CASSPGQGVGASYEQYF TGTGCCAGCAGCCCTGGACAGGGTGTCGGGGCCTCGTACGAGCAGTACTTC